These 6 T cell receptor beta chains originate from one sample sequenced in a study of molecular identifiers for immune sequencing clone quantification. TCRdb re-derived calls from the PCR reads in MiXCR, one entry per CDR3 protein. The sample has a few hundred thousand distinct CDR3 sequences, 24% seen once. Sequencing input: naive CD8+ T cells from blood, with Jurkat cell RNA spiked in. Documented subset: FACS-sorted CD8+CD4-CCR7+CD45RA+ naive T cells. These receptors were obtained from a human donor in good health. Some libraries in this study had Jurkat cell RNA spiked in.

Notes on this clonotype: A much larger clone is a single base away; this may be a read error. The rearrangement links TRBV7-9 to TRBJ2-5, with D possibly being TRBD1 or TRBD2 (5 bases each). This CDR3 is 14 amino acids long. Germline CDR1 and CDR2: SEHNR and FQNEAQ (reference sequence). Here the CDR3 reads CASSLGVGEEPQYF. CDR3 bases: TGTGCCAGCAGCTTAGGCGTGGGGGAAGAGCCCCAGTACTTC.

About this clonotype itself: A read error may explain this, as a much larger clone is one base away. The chain employs TRBV4-1 and TRBJ2-2; D is possibly TRBD1 (7 bases). CDR3 length: 15 amino acids. The germline gives CDR1 MGHRA, CDR2 YSYEKL. This chain's CDR3 is CASREGRQGGGELYF. For the CDR3, the DNA is TGCGCCAGCAGAGAGGGACGTCAAGGGGGCGGGGAGCTGTATTTT.

A remark on this clonotype: With a much larger clone just one base away, this may be a read error. The chain links TRBV7-9 to TRBJ2-3, with D perhaps TRBD1 or TRBD2 (5 bases each). CDR1 and CDR2 from the germline V gene are SEHNR and FQNEAQ (reference sequence). The CDR3 runs to 18 residues. The CDR3 bases are TGTGCCAACAGCCACCCCCCGAGGGAAGGGGCAAGTTCAGATACGCAGTATTTT. It translates to CANSHPPREGASSDTQYF.

This clonotype occurred once. Being one base from a much bigger clone, this may be a read error. V usage is TRBV7-2 and J usage is TRBJ1-1; D not certain. The CDR3 extends over 13 amino acids. Germline V CDR1 and CDR2: SGHTA, FQGNSA. The DNA for the CDR3 is TGTGCCGGCAGCCCGCGGGGTAACACTGAAGCTTTCTTT. It translates to CAGSPRGNTEAFF.

A few counts support this clonotype. V is TRBV7-9 and J is TRBJ2-7; TRBD2 aligns across 14 bases. V lost 5 bases, J lost 1 base, and 10 bases stayed unmatched. The CDR3 is made up of 18 amino acids. Germline V gene sequence: CDR1 SEHNR, CDR2 FQNEAQ (reference sequence). CDR3 sequence reads: CASSPGTSGSIVSYEQYF. The CDR3 DNA reads TGTGCCAGCAGCCCAGGGACTAGCGGGAGTATTGTGTCCTACGAGCAGTACTTC.

With respect to this clonotype: As the CDR3 is not closed by the conserved phenylalanine or tryptophan, this likely results from a read error. The V gene is TRBV9, the J gene TRBJ2-3, with TRBD2 matching over 8 bases. Germline V gives CDR1 SGDLS, CDR2 YYNGEE. Trimming took 4 bases from V and 3 from J; bases not matched to a gene: 7. The CDR3 contains 15 residues. The CDR3 nucleotides read TGTGCCAGCAGCTCGTCCGGGACTAGTACAGATACGCAGTATCTT. Encoded protein: CASSSSGTSTDTQYL.